Listed here is a single T cell receptor beta chain. The antigen is unknown. CDR1 and CDR2 from the germline V gene are DFQATT and SNEGSKA (reference sequence). The CDR3 loop spans 11 amino acids. With 3 bases removed from V and 6 bases from J, the gap between germline ends came to 9 bases. The data stem from a study of T cell responses to AZD1222 COVID-19 vaccine. Repertoires were generated with immunoSEQ multiplex PCR, while TCRdb's copy carries only in-frame clones and drops some. The sample holds approximately 50,000 clones; about 83% are singletons and the top ten take around 7%. Study observations and caveats: The CD4 TCRs associated with vaccination extended across spike and predominated at 160-218 and 743-854.

The sequence was obtained from an adult in good health. Material: peripheral blood, obtained on day 0 of AZD1222 vaccination. The rearrangement joins TRBV20-1 to TRBJ2-7; D gene uncertain. The CDR3 spells CSASLGLEQYF. CDR3 nucleotides: TGCAGTGCTAGTCTAGGGCTCGAGCAGTACTTC.